Below, 17 T cell receptor beta chains from the same sample are listed, as sequenced in a study of shared clonotypes between healthy human individuals. In the naive CD8 group, cells lacked CD45RO and were positively selected for CCR7, so terminally differentiated effector memory CD45RA+ cells were left out. The protocol was immunoSEQ multiplex PCR, while the TCRdb copy is restricted to in-frame clones and leaves out a portion. The sample consists of roughly 590,000 clones, 95% to 96% of them appearing once. The specimen sequenced was naive CD8+ T cells sorted from blood. The source of these receptors is a woman aged 25-40 years in good health.

The V call is TRBV27, the J call TRBJ2-2; 10 positions match TRBD1. There are 16 residues in the CDR3. Germline V gene sequence: CDR1 MNHEY, CDR2 SMNVEV (reference sequence). J was trimmed by 6 bases and V by 4 bases; bases with no gene match: 8. The CDR3 DNA sequence: TGTGCCAGCAGTTACCTCCGGGACAGGGGATCCGGGGAGCTGTTTTTT. It specifies CASSYLRDRGSGELFF.

V and J are TRBV5-4 and TRBJ1-1; tentative D call: TRBD1 (5 bases). The CDR3 has 14 amino acids. CDR1 and CDR2 (germline): SGHNT, YYREEE (reference sequence). V lost 0 bases, J lost 7 bases, and 13 bases lay in between. This chain's CDR3 is CASSLGQGIGEAFF. The CDR3 DNA reads as TGTGCCAGCAGCTTGGGTCAGGGTATCGGTGAAGCTTTCTTT.

The chain recombines TRBV10-3 with TRBJ1-5, with D uncertain. Germline values: CDR1 ENHRY, CDR2 SYGVKD. The CDR3 consists of 14 residues. Trimming removed 3 bases from V and 1 base from J, with 7 bases in between. The CDR3 sequence: CAISDSQSNQPQHF. The CDR3 DNA reads as TGTGCCATCAGTGACTCACAAAGCAATCAGCCCCAGCATTTT.

This clone was counted a single time. The chain uses TRBV6-1 and TRBJ2-7, with 7 bases that match TRBD2. V lost 6 bases, J lost 2 bases, and 7 bases stayed unmatched. The CDR3 spans 14 residues. The germline gives CDR1 MNHNS, CDR2 SASEGT. CDR3 nucleotides: TGTGCCAGCAGAAGCGGACTAGAAGCCTACGAGCAGTACTTC. Protein: CASRSGLEAYEQYF.

The chain combines TRBV9 with TRBJ2-3; 8 nucleotides line up with TRBD2. This CDR3 comprises 16 residues. Germline CDR1 and CDR2: SGDLS and YYNGEE. The trim removed 3 bases at V and 3 bases at J, leaving 9 bases unmatched. The CDR3 loop reads CASSARRGDVTDTQYF. CDR3 bases: TGTGCCAGCAGCGCACGGCGGGGGGATGTGACAGATACGCAGTATTTT.

V usage is TRBV28 and J usage is TRBJ2-5, with 13 bases lining up with TRBD2. The CDR3 consists of 15 residues. Germline-derived CDR1 and CDR2 are MDHEN and SYDVKM. Losses at the gene ends were 6 bases for V and 5 bases for J; bases not matched to a gene: 6. Here the CDR3 reads CASSLGTSGMETQYF. CDR3 in DNA: TGTGCCAGCAGCTTAGGGACTAGCGGGATGGAGACCCAGTACTTC. Full variable domain (remainder filled in from reference TRBV28 and TRBJ2-5): DVKVTQSSRYLVKRTGEKVFLECVQDMDHENMFWYRQDPGLGLRLIYFSYDVKMKEKGDIPEGYSVSREKKERFSLILESASTNQTSMYLCASSLGTSGMETQYFGPGTRLLVL.

The rearrangement uses TRBV27 and TRBJ1-2, with 9 bases aligning to TRBD1. With 6 bases clipped from V and 2 bases from J, the junction kept 7 bases outside the gene matches. This CDR3 contains 15 residues. Germline V gene data show CDR1 as MNHEY and CDR2 as SMNVEV (reference sequence). CDR3 amino acids: CASRQTGTGNYGYTF. The CDR3 DNA reads TGTGCCAGCAGGCAGACGGGGACAGGGAACTATGGCTACACCTTC.

The CDR3 loop is CASSRTTGAAYEQYF. In DNA form, the CDR3 reads TGTGCCAGCAGCAGAACGACAGGGGCAGCCTACGAGCAGTACTTC. This rearrangement joins TRBV7-8 to TRBJ2-7; 8 bases map to TRBD1. The V and J ends lost 5 bases and 2 bases, in that order; junction bases with no gene match: 8. The germline V gene has CDR1 SGHVS and CDR2 FQNEAQ. The CDR3 is made up of 15 amino acids.

The chain carries TRBV10-3 and TRBJ2-5; unclear D gene. Near its end, the DNA agrees better with TRBJ2-7, so the J call may be wrong. The CDR3 loop spans 12 amino acids. Germline CDR1 is ENHRY and CDR2 is SYGVKD. The CDR3 here is CAIGPTTYEQYF. Here the CDR3 DNA reads TGTGCCATCGGACCTACTACTTACGAGCAGTACTTC.

J is TRBJ2-3 and V is TRBV2; D is uncertain. The V and J ends lost 6 bases and 0 bases respectively, with 7 bases between them. The CDR3 extends over 13 amino acids. CDR1 and CDR2 (germline): SNHLY, FYNNEI. This chain's CDR3 is CASRQPSTDTQYF. For the CDR3, the DNA is TGTGCCAGCAGACAACCTAGCACAGATACGCAGTATTTT.

The chain links TRBV27 to TRBJ2-5; no clear D gene. Germline CDR1 and CDR2: MNHEY and SMNVEV (reference sequence). V dropped 2 bases and J dropped 0 bases, with 10 bases sitting between them. This CDR3 region has 15 residues. CDR3 coding DNA: TGTGCCAGCAGTTTAACAGATCCGTACCAAGAGACCCAGTACTTC. Translating it yields CASSLTDPYQETQYF.

The gene calls are TRBV4-1 and TRBJ2-1; D is unclear. Germline V lookup: CDR1 MGHRA, CDR2 YSYEKL. V gave up 0 bases and J gave up 8 bases, with 5 bases separating them. The CDR3 contains 12 residues. CDR3 sequence reads: CASSQDRHEQFF. The CDR3 region has the DNA TGCGCCAGCAGCCAAGATAGGCATGAGCAGTTCTTC.

CDR3 region: CASSVSLSDNEQFF. CDR3 bases: TGTGCCAGCAGCGTTTCCCTCTCAGACAATGAGCAGTTCTTC. The chain links TRBV9 to TRBJ2-1; D call uncertain. Germline CDR1 and CDR2: SGDLS and YYNGEE. This CDR3 is 14 amino acids long. V gave up 2 bases and J gave up 5 bases, with 11 bases separating them.

The J gene is TRBJ2-7, the V gene TRBV6-5; D tentatively fits TRBD1 or TRBD2 (5 bases each). The CDR3 has 13 amino acids. Germline V CDR1 and CDR2: MNHEY, SVGAGI. V lost 7 bases and J 5 bases, leaving 15 bases between the germline ends. The CDR3 DNA follows: TGTGCCAGCAACCCTGGGGGATCCCACGAGCAGTACTTC. It encodes CASNPGGSHEQYF.

This rearrangement joins TRBV19 to TRBJ2-7; 14 nucleotides line up with TRBD2. The CDR3 extends over 14 amino acids. The V gene's germline CDR1 is LNHDA and CDR2 SQIVND (reference sequence). V trimming: 9 bases; J trimming: 7 bases; junction bases outside the gene matches: 8. CDR3 loop: CASRLAGGPGEQYF. In nucleotides, the CDR3 is TGTGCCAGCAGACTAGCGGGAGGGCCGGGTGAGCAGTACTTC. The full variable domain, rest sourced from reference TRBV19 and TRBJ2-7, is DGGITQSPKYLFRKEGQNVTLSCEQNLNHDAMYWYRQDPGQGLRLIYYSQIVNDFQKGDIAEGYSVSREKKESFPLTVTSAQKNPTAFYLCASRLAGGPGEQYFGPGTRLTVT.

This chain uses TRBV5-6 with TRBJ1-1; tentative D call: TRBD1 (5 bases). Germline lookup yields CDR1 SGHDT and CDR2 YYEEEE. V was shortened by 4 bases and J by 8 bases, with 21 bases between the two germline ends. The CDR3 extends over 15 amino acids. This CDR3 is CASSISPGRLQEAFF. The CDR3 bases are TGTGCCAGCAGCATTTCCCCGGGACGACTTCAGGAAGCTTTCTTT.

CDR3 protein: CASSQERTNYGYTF. DNA for the CDR3: TGCGCCAGCAGCCAAGAGAGAACTAACTATGGCTACACCTTC. The genes are TRBV4-1 and TRBJ1-2, with D unresolved. Trimming shortened V by 0 bases and J by 0 bases, and 5 bases separated the two germline ends. The CDR3 is 14 amino acids. CDR1 and CDR2 (germline): MGHRA, YSYEKL.